This T cell receptor beta chain was observed in a study of OX40 agonist ivuxolimab in advanced cancers. J was trimmed by 6 bases and V by 2 bases; bases with no gene match: 8. Germline V gene sequence: CDR1 MNHEY, CDR2 SVGAGI. The CDR3 spans 16 residues. The study sampled blood at baseline, cycle 4 day 1, and cycle 7 day 1. Assay: immunoSEQ multiplex PCR; the TCRdb copy retains only in-frame clones and omits some. The sample includes about 75,000 clones, about nine tenths of them seen just once. The chain uses TRBV6-5 and TRBJ2-3; 10 positions agree with TRBD1. This clonotype originated in an adult with an advanced solid tumor such as melanoma, head and neck, liver or kidney cancer. Source: CD4+ or CD8+ T cells sorted from blood, taken in a trial of the OX40 agonist ivuxolimab. The CDR3 region is CASSYRDRGPGDTQYF. The CDR3 nucleotides read TGTGCCAGCAGTTACCGGGACAGGGGCCCCGGGGATACGCAGTATTTT.